The T cell receptor beta chain under discussion was sequenced for a study of vaccination effects on CD4 cells after COVID-19. V lost 1 base to trimming and J lost 9 bases; unmatched junction nucleotides: 24. CDR3 length: 19 amino acids. Germline values: CDR1 SGHNT, CDR2 YYREEE (reference sequence). Study outcomes and limitations: Pronounced clonal contraction occurred in clones induced by infection and by vaccine late after vaccination.

A note on this clone: What it recognizes is unknown.

Sequencing was performed with immunoSEQ multiplex PCR; in TCRdb, only in-frame clones are kept and a portion is missing. The table shows around 79,000 clones, with around 76% occurring only once. Before sequencing took place, the ViraFEST assay used viral peptide pools to expand antigen-specific CD4+ T cells. Culture proceeded for more than nine days, and CD4+ T cells were then isolated. Nucleocapsid antibody tests were negative, and the vaccine recipients had no prior SARS-CoV-2 infection. This chain uses TRBV5-4 with TRBJ2-7, with 8 bases matching TRBD1. This receptor was identified in a human donor who received a COVID-19 vaccine. Sample: CD4+ T cells from PBMCs cultured with HCoV-229E spike peptides, taken before COVID-19 vaccination. The CDR3 spells CASSLFSGQGELGTWGQYV. DNA for the CDR3: TGTGCCAGCAGCTTGTTTTCCGGACAGGGTGAATTGGGGACGTGGGGGCAGTACGTC.